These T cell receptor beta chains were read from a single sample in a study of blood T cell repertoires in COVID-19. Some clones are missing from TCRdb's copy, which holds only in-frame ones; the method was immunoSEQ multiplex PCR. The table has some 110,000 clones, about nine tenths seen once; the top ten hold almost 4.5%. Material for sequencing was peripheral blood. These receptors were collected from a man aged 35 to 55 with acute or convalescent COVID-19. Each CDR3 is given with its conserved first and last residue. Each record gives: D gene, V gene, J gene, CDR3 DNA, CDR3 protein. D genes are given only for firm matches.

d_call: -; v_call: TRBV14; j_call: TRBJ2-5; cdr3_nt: TGTGCCAGCAGCCAAGTGGGTTCAGGGGCATGGGAGACCCAGTACTTC; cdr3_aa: CASSQVGSGAWETQYF
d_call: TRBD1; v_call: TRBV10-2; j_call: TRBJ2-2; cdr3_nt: TGCGCCAGCAGTCACAGACCAGGGGGACCCGACCTCGGGGAGCTGTTTTTT; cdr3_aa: CASSHRPGGPDLGELFF
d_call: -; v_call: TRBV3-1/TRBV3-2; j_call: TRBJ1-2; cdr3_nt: TGTGCCAGCAGCCAAGAAGACAGGCGTGGCGACTACACCTTC; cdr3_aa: CASSQEDRRGDYTF
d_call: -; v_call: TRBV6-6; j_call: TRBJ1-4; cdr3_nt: TGTGCCAGCAGGTCCAGGGCAGGGACAACTAATGAAAAACTGTTTTTT; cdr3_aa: CASRSRAGTTNEKLFF
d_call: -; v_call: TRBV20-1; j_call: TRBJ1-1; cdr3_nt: TGCAGTGCTAGTAGGGGAAGTTTTGGGGACACTGAAGCTTTCTTT; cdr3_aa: CSASRGSFGDTEAFF
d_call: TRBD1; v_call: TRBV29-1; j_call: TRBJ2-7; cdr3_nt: TGCAGCGTTGTTGACAGGGGCCACGAGCAGTACTTC; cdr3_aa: CSVVDRGHEQYF
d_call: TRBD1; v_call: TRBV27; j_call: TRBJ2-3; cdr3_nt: TGTGCCAGCAGTTCACAGGGGGCGAGAGATACGCAGTATTTT; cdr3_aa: CASSSQGARDTQYF
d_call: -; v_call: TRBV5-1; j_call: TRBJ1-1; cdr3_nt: TGCGCCAGCAGCTCAGGGCCGGGGAACACTGAAGCTTTCTTT; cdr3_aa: CASSSGPGNTEAFF
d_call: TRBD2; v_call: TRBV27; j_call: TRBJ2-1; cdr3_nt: TGTGCCAGCAGTTTCCGACTAGCGGGGGGGGTAAACAATGAGCAGTTCTTC; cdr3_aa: CASSFRLAGGVNNEQFF
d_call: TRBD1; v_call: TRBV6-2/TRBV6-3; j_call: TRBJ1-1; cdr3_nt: TGTGCCAGCAGCGACAGGGACAGGGAGAACACTGAAGCTTTCTTT; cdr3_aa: CASSDRDRENTEAFF